The T cell receptor (beta chain) under discussion was sequenced for a study of blood T cells in healthy people across ages. Study-wide findings and caveats: Versus aged donors, long-lived donors had higher diversity and more naive CD4+ cells.

V lost 5 bases to trimming and J lost 6 bases; unmatched junction nucleotides: 8. CDR3 length equals 15 residues. The germline V gene encodes CDR1 DFQATT and CDR2 SNEGSKA (reference sequence). On this clonotype: Its antigen remains unidentified.

Donation came from healthy Caucasian individuals in Russia who were aged 6 to 90. Next came a second PCR, run for about 6 to 11 cycles, which used a sample-barcoded 5' primer along with a J-beta primer mix. TCRdb independently ran MiXCR on the 5' RACE reads; one entry per CDR3 protein. This sample has about 1.8 million distinct CDR3 sequences, with around half found just once. The chain uses TRBV20-1 and TRBJ2-1; TRBD2 agrees at 12 bases. The TCR was taken from a woman aged 40 to 49 in good health. Source material: blood. The CDR3 loop is CSAYELAGGFNEQFF. The CDR3 region has the DNA TGCAGTGCTTACGAACTAGCGGGGGGCTTCAATGAGCAGTTCTTC.